This T cell receptor beta chain was sequenced during a study of graft-versus-host responses after intestinal transplantation. Libraries were prepared by immunoSEQ multiplex PCR; TCRdb keeps only in-frame clonotypes and omits some of them. Of about 45,000 clones in the sample, 91% were seen once. The input for sequencing was PBMCs, taken 524 days after transplant. The TCR was taken from a human patient who received an intestinal transplant, so some T cells may come from the graft donor.

The CDR3 region has the DNA TGTGCCAGCAGCGTAGCCGTCGGGACAGGATTCTATGGCTACACCTTC. It codes for CASSVAVGTGFYGYTF. This rearrangement joins TRBV9 to TRBJ1-2; 8 bases map to TRBD1. The CDR3 has 16 residues. Trimming removed 0 bases from V and 4 bases from J; junction bases left unmatched: 8. Germline assignment: CDR1 SGDLS and CDR2 YYNGEE.